The next 14 T cell receptor beta chains were all read from a single sample in a study of T cells in Graves' hyperthyroidism and ophthalmopathy (dated by TCRdb to between 2018 and 2020). Receptor amplification or capture employed multiplex PCR. The sequencer listed for this sample is Illumina HiSeq 2000. TCR beta CDR3 regions were amplified from RNA transcripts. The TCR CDR3 was subjected to a first round of RT-PCR using the HTBI primer set and the Qiagen OneStep RT-PCR kit. Through fastp at Q25 and MiXCR, TCRdb rebuilt clones from the public reads, retaining in-frame beta chains. Each record represents a unique CDR3 protein, reported with the most common genes and DNA among its rows. A total of 40,000 to 60,000 distinct CDR3 sequences appear in this sample, 48% of them only once. The biggest ten clones account for just over 9% of the sample. The sample consisted of blood. The receptors originated from a woman aged 45-65 years with Graves' ophthalmopathy.

The CDR3 reads CSAPSSGAETQYF. The DNA of the CDR3 is TGCAGTGCTCCCTCTAGCGGGGCAGAGACCCAGTACTTC. The chain employs TRBV20-1 and TRBJ2-5; TRBD2 matches at 9 bases. This CDR3 has 13 amino acids. J gave up 4 bases and V 5 bases, and 5 bases lay outside the gene matches. CDR1 is DFQATT, CDR2 SNEGSKA, per germline (reference sequence).

This clonotype was found many times. The gene calls are TRBV4-1 and TRBJ2-2, with unresolved D. The V end was cut by 2 bases, the J end by 9 bases, with 7 bases between. The CDR3 spans 12 residues. CDR1 is MGHRA, CDR2 YSYEKL, per germline. The CDR3 is CASSQSPWELFF. The CDR3 DNA is TGCGCCAGCAGCCAATCGCCCTGGGAGCTGTTTTTT.

V is TRBV7-8 and J is TRBJ1-6; tentatively, D is TRBD1 (5 bases). Germline V gene sequence: CDR1 SGHVS, CDR2 FQNEAQ. CDR3 length: 16 residues. V was cut by 8 bases and J by 8 bases, with 22 bases left in between. The CDR3 reads CASSLFGGGQDSPLHF. As DNA, the CDR3 is TGTGCCAGCTCACTATTCGGGGGAGGGCAGGATTCACCCCTCCACTTT.

This clonotype has ten or more counts. The V gene is TRBV7-9, the J gene TRBJ2-3; no clear D gene. The V and J ends lost 5 bases and 2 bases respectively, with 2 bases between them. There are 11 residues in the CDR3. Germline loops: CDR1 SEHNR, CDR2 FQNEAQ (reference sequence). CDR3 sequence reads: CASSATDTQYF. DNA of the CDR3: TGTGCCAGCAGCGCCACAGATACGCAGTATTTT. The variable domain in full, completed from reference TRBV7-9 and TRBJ2-3, reads DTGVSQNPRHKITKRGQNVTFRCDPISEHNRLYWYRQTLGQGPEFLTYFQNEAQLEKSRLLSDRFSAERPKGSFSTLEIQRTEQGDSAMYLCASSATDTQYFGPGTRLTVL.

This clonotype showed up many times. This chain links TRBV5-1 with TRBJ2-1; no clear D. V lost 4 bases, J lost 0 bases, and 14 bases lay in between. Per the germline V gene, CDR1 is SGHRS and CDR2 is YFSETQ. There are 16 residues in the CDR3. CDR3 amino acids: CASSLQGESSYNEQFF. The CDR3 region has the DNA TGCGCCAGCAGCCTGCAAGGAGAGAGCTCCTACAATGAGCAGTTCTTC. The full variable domain, rest sourced from reference TRBV5-1 and TRBJ2-1, is KAGVTQTPRYLIKTRGQQVTLSCSPISGHRSVSWYQQTPGQGLQFLFEYFSETQRNKGNFPGRFSGRQFSNSRSEMNVSTLELGDSALYLCASSLQGESSYNEQFFGPGTRLTVL.

The gene calls are TRBV2 and TRBJ2-7; D remains ambiguous. V was clipped by 5 bases and J by 6 bases, with 17 bases between them. The length of the CDR3 is 14 residues. Germline V CDR1 and CDR2: SNHLY, FYNNEI. The CDR3 loop reads CASSFYVDCCEQYF. CDR3 bases: TGTGCCAGCAGTTTTTATGTGGATTGCTGCGAGCAGTACTTC.

This clonotype was seen only once. The V and J genes are TRBV19 and TRBJ2-5, with 11 bases aligning to TRBD2. Germline CDR1 LNHDA, CDR2 SQIVND (reference sequence). The trim removed 9 bases at V and 7 bases at J, leaving 13 bases unmatched. This CDR3 has 15 amino acids. The CDR3: CASSGTSGGPWTQYF. As DNA, the CDR3 is TGTGCCAGCTCCGGGACTAGCGGAGGGCCGTGGACCCAGTACTTC.

The V and J genes are TRBV5-6 and TRBJ1-5; perhaps TRBD1 as D (5 bases). V was cut by 1 base and J by 10 bases, with 15 bases left in between. Germline V gene sequence: CDR1 SGHDT, CDR2 YYEEEE. This CDR3 is built from 14 residues. This chain's CDR3 is CASSLWGYNRPQHF. CDR3 bases: TGTGCCAGCAGCTTGTGGGGGTACAATCGACCCCAGCATTTT.

As to this clonotype: A read error is possible here, since a much larger clone lies one base away. This CDR3 is missing its conserved last phenylalanine or tryptophan, likely due to a read error. The V call is TRBV24-1, the J call TRBJ2-1; either TRBD1 or TRBD2 may supply D (5 bases each). CDR1 is KGHDR, CDR2 SFDVKD, per germline. The CDR3 runs 18 residues. DNA of the CDR3: TGTGTCACCAGTGATTTCCTCGGACCCGCAGGGACGTACAATGAGCAGTTCCTC. Protein sequence: CVTSDFLGPAGTYNEQFL.

This clonotype was seen repeatedly, ten times or more. The genes are TRBV7-9 and TRBJ1-1, with TRBD1 identical over 7 bases. V dropped 1 base and J dropped 4; count of bases not matched to a gene: 12. The CDR3 extends over 17 amino acids. Per the germline V gene, CDR1 is SEHNR and CDR2 is FQNEAQ (reference sequence). The CDR3 loop is CASSLGMRGRGSTEAFF. In nucleotides, the CDR3 is TGTGCCAGCAGCTTAGGTATGAGGGGGCGAGGGAGCACTGAAGCTTTCTTT. Variable domain in full (rest from reference TRBV7-9 and TRBJ1-1): DTGVSQNPRHKITKRGQNVTFRCDPISEHNRLYWYRQTLGQGPEFLTYFQNEAQLEKSRLLSDRFSAERPKGSFSTLEIQRTEQGDSAMYLCASSLGMRGRGSTEAFFGQGTRLTVV.

This clonotype was seen many times. The rearrangement links TRBV19 to TRBJ2-7; D not certain. Trimming removed 6 bases from V and 7 bases from J, with 19 bases in between. CDR3 size: 14 residues. Per the germline V gene, CDR1 is LNHDA and CDR2 is SQIVND (reference sequence). DNA for the CDR3: TGTGCCAGTAGCGCCCCGGGTAGTCTGCGAGAGCAGTACTTC. This gives the protein CASSAPGSLREQYF.

At least ten counts were recorded for this clonotype. V and J are TRBV6-1 and TRBJ1-1; D is ambiguous. Looked up from germline, CDR1 is MNHNS and CDR2 is SASEGT. The ends were cut back, 7 bases at V and 5 bases at J, with 14 bases in the middle. The CDR3 is 13 residues long. The DNA for the CDR3 is TGTGCCAGCACCGCTGAGGTCCGAACTGAAGCTTTCTTT. Translation: CASTAEVRTEAFF.

The chain employs TRBV18 and TRBJ2-1; 7 nucleotides match TRBD1. V was clipped by 7 bases and J by 6 bases; unmatched bases: 9. CDR1 is KGHSH, CDR2 LQKENI, per germline. This CDR3 has 14 residues. The CDR3 protein is CASFDRVKGNEQFF. As DNA, the CDR3 is TGTGCCAGCTTCGACAGGGTTAAAGGCAATGAGCAGTTCTTC.

As concerns this clonotype: Because the CDR3 is missing its conserved closing phenylalanine or tryptophan, this is likely a read error. It is unclear where the CDR3 begins or ends on the DNA, so no DNA is shown, and the CDR3 is as TCRdb lists it. The chain carries TRBV20-1 and TRBJ2-7; TRBD2, the table's D call, lacks a check against the DNA. Counting both end residues, the CDR3 totals 8 amino acids. The V gene's germline CDR1 is DFQATT and CDR2 SNEGSKA (reference sequence). This chain's CDR3 is CSAPGLAG.